The 21 T cell receptor beta chains given below trace back to one sample, sequenced in a study of CD8 T cells in Susac syndrome. With random hexamers, reverse transcription was performed on about 0.5 to 1 ug of RNA. TCRdb itself ran the immunoSEQ multiplex PCR reads through MiXCR, one entry per CDR3 protein. Among under 90,000 distinct CDR3 sequences listed, about 93% were seen once. The specimen was CD4+ T cells from PBMCs. These TCRs come from a human donor with Susac syndrome.

The chain joins TRBV12-3 or TRBV12-4 to TRBJ2-7, with D hard to call. The ends were cut back, 3 bases at V and 1 base at J, with 4 bases in the middle. The CDR3 length is 12 residues. The CDR3 region is CASSLGSYEQYF. CDR3 coding DNA: TGTGCCAGCAGTTTGGGTTCCTACGAGCAGTACTTC.

This chain links TRBV27 with TRBJ1-3; D is possibly TRBD1 (6 bases). Trimming removed 5 bases at V and 0 bases at J, with 14 bases between. The CDR3 consists of 16 residues. Germline V gene lookup returns CDR1 MNHEY and CDR2 SMNVEV (reference sequence). The DNA for the CDR3 is TGTGCCAGCAGTCCCAACAGGGACTACTCTGGAAACACCATATATTTT. Translated: CASSPNRDYSGNTIYF.

This clonotype was seen a single time. The V gene is TRBV5-4, the J gene TRBJ2-1; 7 bases align to TRBD2. The length of the CDR3 is 16 residues. V dropped 4 bases and J dropped 2; count of bases not matched to a gene: 9. CDR1 and CDR2 from the germline V gene are SGHNT and YYREEE (reference sequence). The CDR3 region has the DNA TGTGCCAGCAGCAGCCAGCGCCTAGCGGCCTACAATGAGCAGTTCTTC. This sequence encodes CASSSQRLAAYNEQFF.

The V gene is TRBV20-1, the J gene TRBJ2-3; D is perhaps TRBD1 (5 bases). V was shortened by 6 bases and J by 5 bases, with 9 bases between the two germline ends. This CDR3 has 11 amino acids. Germline V lookup: CDR1 DFQATT, CDR2 SNEGSKA (reference sequence). The DNA for the CDR3 is TGCAGTGCCGATAGGGGAGATACGCAGTATTTT. It codes for CSADRGDTQYF.

The chain recombines TRBV18 with TRBJ2-6; TRBD2 might be the D (5 bases). The V end lost 6 bases, the J end lost 3 bases, and 15 bases lay between the germline ends. CDR1 and CDR2 (germline): KGHSH, LQKENI. The CDR3 contains 16 residues. This CDR3 reads CASSPPRVIGANVLTF. The CDR3, as DNA: TGTGCCAGCTCCCCCCCGAGGGTTATTGGGGCCAACGTCCTGACTTTC.

With respect to this clonotype: The junction differs from germline at one of its ends, possibly a read error. The genes are TRBV11-2 and TRBJ1-3; D perhaps matches TRBD1 (5 bases). The CDR3 length is 12 residues. Germline-derived CDR1 and CDR2 are SGHAT and FQNNGV. The CDR3 sequence is CASSLGGTASHF. The CDR3 nucleotides read TGTGCCAGCAGCTTAGGTGGGACCGCCTCTCATTTT.

The CDR3 sequence is CASRTQGAKNSPLHF. The CDR3 DNA follows: TGTGCCAGCAGGACACAGGGGGCAAAGAATTCACCCCTCCACTTT. The J gene is TRBJ1-6, the V gene TRBV2, with TRBD1 matching 9 bases. The CDR3 is made up of 15 amino acids. Germline V CDR1 and CDR2: SNHLY, FYNNEI. Trimming at V came to 6 bases and at J to 7 bases, leaving 7 bases not matched to a gene.

J is TRBJ2-1 and V is TRBV19; possible D gene TRBD2, 6 bases. CDR3 size: 15 residues. V lost 5 bases to trimming and J lost 0 bases, with 11 bases between them. CDR1 and CDR2 from the germline V gene are LNHDA and SQIVND (reference sequence). The CDR3 reads CASSYSGSSYNEQFF. Written as DNA, the CDR3 is TGTGCCAGTAGTTATAGCGGAAGCTCCTACAATGAGCAGTTCTTC.

The rearrangement links TRBV19 to TRBJ2-1; 7 bases line up with TRBD2. After removal of 9 bases from V and 0 bases from J, the junction contained 8 bases not matched to a gene. The CDR3 loop spans 15 amino acids. The germline V gene has CDR1 LNHDA and CDR2 SQIVND (reference sequence). The CDR3 DNA sequence: TGTGCCAGAGTTGGGGCGGGAGTCTCCTACAATGAGCAGTTCTTC. It encodes CARVGAGVSYNEQFF.

In DNA form, the CDR3 reads TGTGCCAGCAGGGGGGACGCAGGCACTGAAGCTTTCTTT. It yields the protein CASRGDAGTEAFF. The chain links TRBV2 to TRBJ1-1; tentative D call: TRBD1 (5 bases). The CDR3 covers 13 residues. CDR1 and CDR2 (germline): SNHLY, FYNNEI. The V end lost 6 bases, the J end lost 4 bases, and 12 bases lay between the germline ends.

This clonotype was recorded once. The CDR3 sequence is CASSSGQILQETQYF. In DNA, the CDR3 is TGTGCCAGCAGCTCCGGACAGATCCTCCAAGAGACCCAGTACTTC. The chain links TRBV6-5 to TRBJ2-5, with D maybe TRBD1 (6 bases). From germline, CDR1 is MNHEY and CDR2 SVGAGI. Trimming cost V 6 bases and J 1 base, with 15 bases left between them. The CDR3 length is 15 residues.

J is TRBJ1-6 and V is TRBV5-6; TRBD1 is a possible D gene (5 bases). Germline loops: CDR1 SGHDT, CDR2 YYEEEE. Trimming took off 4 bases at V and 6 bases at J, with 20 bases between the two ends. The CDR3 covers 17 residues. The CDR3 nucleotides read TGTGCCAGCAGCCAAACGGCGGGGACTTCGCTTAATTCACCCCTCCACTTT. It translates to CASSQTAGTSLNSPLHF.

The DNA of the CDR3 is TGTGCCACCAGTGATCCCGCGTCCCGGGACAGTACCGGGGAGCTGTTTTTT. Its translation is CATSDPASRDSTGELFF. The chain joins TRBV24-1 to TRBJ2-2, with TRBD1 matching 7 bases. CDR1 and CDR2 (germline): KGHDR, SFDVKD. Germline trimming cut 3 bases from V and 5 bases from J; bases unmatched to any gene: 11. The CDR3 has 17 residues.

This sequence joins TRBV6-1 and TRBJ2-4; TRBD2 agrees at 13 bases. The CDR3 length is 16 residues. J was trimmed by 8 bases and V by 6 bases; bases with no gene match: 10. In germline, CDR1 is MNHNS, CDR2 SASEGT. This CDR3 is CASRDRTSGRFDIQYF. CDR3 nucleotide sequence: TGTGCCAGCAGAGACCGGACTAGCGGGAGATTTGACATTCAGTACTTC.

The chain carries TRBV4-1 and TRBJ2-3; D gene ambiguous. Germline V gene data show CDR1 as MGHRA and CDR2 as YSYEKL. CDR3 length: 13 amino acids. V dropped 4 bases and J dropped 4 bases, with 9 bases sitting between them. The chain's CDR3 is CASSLLYADTQYF. CDR3 nucleotides: TGCGCCAGCAGCCTCCTGTACGCAGATACGCAGTATTTT.

This chain connects TRBV7-2 to TRBJ2-3; D ambiguous. The CDR3 consists of 13 residues. Trimming removed 4 bases at V and 2 bases at J, with 7 bases between. Per the germline V gene, CDR1 is SGHTA and CDR2 is FQGNSA. CDR3 amino acids: CASSSQTTDTQYF. CDR3 sequence (DNA): TGTGCCAGCAGCTCCCAGACCACAGATACGCAGTATTTT.

V usage is TRBV30 and J usage is TRBJ1-2; D gene uncertain. Trimming took 5 bases from V and 1 from J, leaving 26 bases between them. Per the germline V gene, CDR1 is GTSNPN and CDR2 is SVGIG (reference sequence). The CDR3 length is 18 residues. For the CDR3, the DNA is TGTGCCTGGCGAAGGAGGAGGGAGCGAGTTAGTTTTAACTATGGCTACACCTTC. It translates to CAWRRRRERVSFNYGYTF.

The V gene is TRBV18, the J gene TRBJ1-5; 8 bases line up with TRBD1. The V gene's germline CDR1 is KGHSH and CDR2 LQKENI. With 3 bases clipped from V and 2 bases from J, the junction kept 3 bases outside the gene matches. This CDR3 has 15 residues. CDR3 DNA: TGTGCCAGCTCACCTCAGGGGGCAGGCAATCAGCCCCAGCATTTT. It specifies CASSPQGAGNQPQHF.

The chain recombines TRBV6-5 with TRBJ2-1; the D is unclear. The CDR3 runs 13 residues. Germline-derived CDR1 and CDR2 are MNHEY and SVGAGI. V lost 5 bases and J lost 3, with 8 bases in between. The DNA for the CDR3 is TGTGCCAGCAGTACCCTGGACTACAATGAGCAGTTCTTC. It specifies CASSTLDYNEQFF.

As to this clonotype: The conserved phenylalanine or tryptophan normally closing the CDR3 is absent here, so this likely arose from a read error. The chain is built from TRBV28 and TRBJ2-1; D gene unclear. The V gene's germline CDR1 is MDHEN and CDR2 SYDVKM. This CDR3 is built from 14 residues. Trimming pared 4 bases from V and 6 bases from J, leaving 13 bases between. Written as DNA, the CDR3 is TGTGCCAGCAGTTCCTCCAAGGTCCGCAATGAGCAGTTCGTC. As protein: CASSSSKVRNEQFV.

In DNA form, the CDR3 reads TGTGCCAGCAGTCCCCGGGCCGTAGTACGCGAGCAGTACTTC. Translated, it gives CASSPRAVVREQYF. The chain has TRBV27 and TRBJ2-7; D not resolved. V gave up 5 bases and J gave up 6 bases, with 17 bases separating them. Germline CDR1 MNHEY, CDR2 SMNVEV (reference sequence). This CDR3 has 14 residues.